This T cell receptor (beta chain) was profiled in a study of T-cell reconstitution after alpha-beta-depleted transplantation in children. Study-wide results and limits: A year post-transplant, T-cell counts and diversity derived mostly from newly produced T cells. Reports say that about two months after transplant, the alpha-beta T cells came out of several hundred graft clones that had expanded. Day-60 TCRbeta diversity that was high in some patients was derived from surviving recipient T cells and thymic progenitors.

Unique molecular identifiers tagged the TCRbeta library. MiXCR was run by TCRdb on the PCR reads, yielding one entry per CDR3 protein. Among 200,000 to 250,000 distinct CDR3 sequences listed, roughly 7% were seen once. Looked up from germline, CDR1 is SGDLS and CDR2 is YYNGEE. V was clipped by 0 bases and J by 1 base, with 9 bases between them. This CDR3 is built from 15 residues. This clonotype was recorded many times. The antigen remains unidentified. The rearrangement joins TRBV9 to TRBJ2-3, with D tentatively TRBD2 (6 bases). This receptor was taken from a boy younger than 10 with acute lymphoblastic leukemia, due to receive a stem cell transplant. The source was PBMCs, collected before TCRalphabeta/CD19-depleted stem cell transplant. CDR3 amino acids: CASSVGGIGTDTQYF. Written as DNA, the CDR3 is TGTGCCAGCAGCGTAGGCGGGATCGGCACAGATACGCAGTATTTT.